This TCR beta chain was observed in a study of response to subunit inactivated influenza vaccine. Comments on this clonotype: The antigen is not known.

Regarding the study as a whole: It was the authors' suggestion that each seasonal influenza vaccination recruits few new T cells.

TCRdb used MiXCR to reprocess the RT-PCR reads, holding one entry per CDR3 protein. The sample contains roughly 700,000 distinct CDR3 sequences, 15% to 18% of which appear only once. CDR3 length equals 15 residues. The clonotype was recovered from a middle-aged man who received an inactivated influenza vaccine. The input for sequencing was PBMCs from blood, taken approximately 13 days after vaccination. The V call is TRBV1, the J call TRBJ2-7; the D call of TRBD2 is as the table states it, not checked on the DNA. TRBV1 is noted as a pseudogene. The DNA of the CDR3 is TGCACCAGCAGCCACGACGAGGTGCCCGAGGGCGAGCAGTACTTC. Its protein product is CTSSHDEVPEGEQYF.